This TCR beta chain originates from a study of T cell responses to AZD1222 COVID-19 vaccine. The ends lost 3 bases at V and 3 bases at J; junction bases unmatched: 10. Germline CDR1 is SGHRS and CDR2 is YFSETQ. The CDR3 length is 16 residues. Assay: immunoSEQ multiplex PCR; the TCRdb copy retains only in-frame clones and omits some. The repertoire has tens of thousands of clones, roughly nine tenths of them found once; the top ten carry 4% to 5%. This specimen consisted of peripheral blood, obtained on day 0 of AZD1222 vaccination. V and J are TRBV5-1 and TRBJ2-7; 9 nucleotides agree with TRBD1. The TCR comes from an adult in good health. DNA for the CDR3: TGCGCCAGCAGCTCGCTCCTCACAGGGGGCGACTACGAGCAGTACTTC. This encodes CASSSLLTGGDYEQYF.